The text below deals with one TCR beta chain. What it recognizes is unknown. Profiles of TCR beta VDJ and CDR3 were generated from a genomic DNA template. TCRdb re-called the reads with MiXCR, one entry per CDR3 protein. The data hold approximately 150,000 distinct CDR3 sequences, with less than 60% observed a single time. The data are from a study of CD8+CD57+ T cells in acquired aplastic anemia. Study results and caveats: Overlapping CD8+ CDR3 repertoires of patients and controls contained twenty-nine shared sequences.

Patients sequenced had flow cytometry evidence of CD8+CD57+ cell expansion. Sampling of blood occurred while the patients had still received no therapy. The V and J ends lost 10 bases and 0 bases respectively, with 10 bases between them. This CDR3 region has 13 residues. The germline CDR1 and CDR2 sequences are ENHRY and SYGVKD. The chain joins TRBV10-3 to TRBJ1-3; no clear D. This clonotype was obtained from a human donor with aplastic anemia. The source material was sorted CD4+, CD8+, or CD8+CD57+ T cells (not recorded which) from PBMCs. DNA of the CDR3: TGTGCCACTATGACACACTCTGGAAACACCATATATTTT. Protein: CATMTHSGNTIYF.